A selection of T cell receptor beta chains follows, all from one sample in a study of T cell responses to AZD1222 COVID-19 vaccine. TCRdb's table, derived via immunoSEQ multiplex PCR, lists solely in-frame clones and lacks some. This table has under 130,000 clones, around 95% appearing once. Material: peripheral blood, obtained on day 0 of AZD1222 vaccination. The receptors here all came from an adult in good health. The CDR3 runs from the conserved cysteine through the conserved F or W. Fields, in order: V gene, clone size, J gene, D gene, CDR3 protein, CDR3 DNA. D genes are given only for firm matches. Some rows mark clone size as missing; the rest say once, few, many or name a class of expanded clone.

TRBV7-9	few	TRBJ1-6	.	CASSSPDLPNSPLHF	TGTGCCAGCAGCTCACCAGACCTACCTAATTCACCCCTCCACTTT
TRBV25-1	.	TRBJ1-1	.	CASSSGGAGNTEAFF	TGTGCCAGCAGCTCCGGGGGCGCGGGGAACACTGAAGCTTTCTTT
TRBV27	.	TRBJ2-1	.	CASSGGTEKANEQFF	TGTGCCAGCAGTGGCGGGACAGAGAAGGCCAATGAGCAGTTCTTC
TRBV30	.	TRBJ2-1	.	CAWMRGLYNEQFF	TGTGCCTGGATGCGGGGACTTTACAATGAGCAGTTCTTC
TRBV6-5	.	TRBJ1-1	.	CASSYRSPNTEAFF	TGTGCCAGCAGTTACCGGTCCCCGAACACTGAAGCTTTCTTT
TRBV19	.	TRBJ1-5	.	CASQQGGQPQHF	TGTGCCAGTCAACAGGGAGGTCAGCCCCAGCATTTT
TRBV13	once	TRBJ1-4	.	CASSLAQGPFEKLFF	TGTGCCAGCAGCTTAGCACAGGGCCCCTTTGAAAAACTGTTTTTT
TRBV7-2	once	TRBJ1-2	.	CASSLFEGQKGYTF	TGTGCCAGCAGCTTATTTGAGGGTCAGAAGGGCTACACCTTC
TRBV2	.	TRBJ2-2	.	CASSVGGRGIGELFF	TGTGCCAGCAGCGTAGGGGGTCGGGGCATCGGGGAGCTGTTTTTT
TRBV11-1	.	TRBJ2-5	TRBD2	CASSHPRSGGEETQYF	TGTGCCAGCAGCCACCCCAGAAGCGGGGGGGAAGAGACCCAGTACTTC